Listed here is a single T cell receptor (beta chain). This sample was taken from a study of tumor-infiltrating lymphocytes in primary liver carcinoma. Across the whole study: Staged T1-T3 N0M0, the tumors had sizes that ranged from roughly 4 to 11 cm across.

Unsorted whole blood supplied the blood RNA, and germline DNA was isolated too. The CDR3 has 17 residues. Germline CDR1 SGHAT, CDR2 FQDESV (reference sequence). TCR beta cDNA was made from approximately 540 ng total RNA with a constant-region primer. Three nested multiplex PCR rounds of slightly modified ARM-PCR generated TCR beta libraries. PCR rounds one and two used TRBV1-TRBV30 forward primers with a C-beta reverse primer for 10 cycles each. TCRdb analysed the multiplex PCR reads with MiXCR anew, one entry per CDR3 protein. Of approximately 310,000 distinct CDR3 sequences listed, 65% are singletons.

This clonotype originated in a man aged 35-49 years with primary liver carcinoma and hepatitis B virus infection. The rearrangement joins TRBV11-1 to TRBJ2-4; the D gene is possibly TRBD2 (6 bases). Source material: peripheral blood. The CDR3 sequence: CTGSFPGTGGTKNIQYF. The CDR3 DNA sequence: TGTACCGGCAGCTTTCCCGGGACTGGCGGGACCAAAAACATTCAGTACTTC.